One and the same sample provided the 5 T cell receptor beta chains below, sequenced in a study of human T cells and chemical hapten exposure. MiXCR, run by TCRdb on the RACE reads, gives a single entry per CDR3 protein. Among roughly 120,000 distinct CDR3 sequences listed, roughly 12% were seen once. Time point of the sample: patch test 1, 2 weeks after DPC sensitization. Treatment reported: therapeutic diphenylcyclopropenone sensitization with weekly scalp DPC. The sample consisted of whole blood, taken in connection with sensitization to the hapten diphenylcyclopropenone (DPC). All receptors derive from a woman aged 45-65 years with alopecia areata. Some clones in this sample may be carry-over from other donors' samples.

The CDR3 DNA reads TGTGCCAGCAGCTCCCCGGGGGTTGGGGCCTTTGGCACAGATACGCAGTATTTT. The encoded protein is CASSSPGVGAFGTDTQYF. The J gene is TRBJ2-3, the V gene TRBV7-2, with a possible D match to TRBD2 (6 bases). The V end lost 4 bases, the J end lost 1 base, and 21 bases lay between the germline ends. Germline V gene sequence: CDR1 SGHTA, CDR2 FQGNSA. CDR3 length equals 18 residues.

This clonotype was seen at least ten times. The gene calls are TRBV13 and TRBJ1-2; D is unclear. The CDR3 runs to 15 residues. In germline, CDR1 is PRHDT, CDR2 FYEKMQ (reference sequence). V was trimmed by 0 bases and J by 6 bases, leaving 14 bases between them. The CDR3, as DNA: TGTGCCAGCAGCTTAGGCCAAGGCCGAGTGGATGGCTACACCTTC. It is translated as CASSLGQGRVDGYTF.

In its sample, this clonotype was seen many times. The chain uses TRBV29-1 and TRBJ1-1; D gene unclear. The CDR3 is made up of 11 amino acids. The ends were cut back, 0 bases at V and 8 bases at J, with 7 bases in the middle. In germline, CDR1 is SQVTM, CDR2 ANQGSEA. Written as DNA, the CDR3 is TGCAGCGTTGAAGATGGGCCGGAAGCTTTCTTT. Translation gives CSVEDGPEAFF.

In this sample, this clonotype turned up many times. The genes are TRBV28 and TRBJ2-5; D is possibly TRBD1 (6 bases). This CDR3 is 13 amino acids long. V was shortened by 4 bases and J by 7 bases, with 13 bases between the two germline ends. In germline, CDR1 is MDHEN, CDR2 SYDVKM. CDR3 loop: CASSSGQLGTQYF. The CDR3 DNA sequence: TGTGCCAGCAGTTCTGGACAGCTGGGGACCCAGTACTTC.

Only a few counts were recorded for this clonotype. CDR3 in amino acids: CASSPREGIQYF. The CDR3 region has the DNA TGTGCCAGCAGCCCTAGGGAGGGCATTCAGTACTTC. J is TRBJ2-4 and V is TRBV28, with 7 bases matching TRBD2. Germline values: CDR1 MDHEN, CDR2 SYDVKM. This CDR3 comprises 12 residues. V lost 6 bases and J lost 9; bases outside the gene matches: 5. The full variable domain, completed using reference TRBV28 and TRBJ2-4, is DVKVTQSSRYLVKRTGEKVFLECVQDMDHENMFWYRQDPGLGLRLIYFSYDVKMKEKGDIPEGYSVSREKKERFSLILESASTNQTSMYLCASSPREGIQYFGAGTRLSVL.